This TCR beta chain originates from a study of cytotoxic CD8 clonotypes in ibrutinib-treated CLL. Study-level background: Enrolment comprised around 11 relapsed/refractory and more than 14 treatment-naive patients; fewer than 18 were IGHV unmutated. Outcomes included some 24 partial and 2 complete responses; after median roughly six years, roughly 15 stayed remitted and 12 progressed. Response material was collected after a median around 12 months of treatment, range 6 to 36.

V dropped 5 bases and J dropped 3 bases, with 15 bases sitting between them. The CDR3 has 15 residues. Looked up from germline, CDR1 is SGHRS and CDR2 is YFSETQ. Clones were read by immunoSEQ multiplex PCR, and TCRdb kept only the in-frame ones, dropping some. The data hold 250,000 to 350,000 clones, with 60% to 80% observed a single time. This chain joins TRBV5-1 and TRBJ2-1; D call uncertain. This clonotype was sampled from a human donor with chronic lymphocytic leukemia. Sample: PBMCs, taken at disease progression, from a patient treated with ibrutinib. DNA for the CDR3: TGCGCCAGCAGACGTCAACCCGTAGGCTACAATGAGCAGTTCTTC. Translating it yields CASRRQPVGYNEQFF.